The rows below give T cell receptor beta chains drawn from one sample of a study of blood T cell repertoires in COVID-19. TCRdb keeps only in-frame clones here, not all; method: immunoSEQ multiplex PCR. The table shows under 100,000 clones, with 75% to 90% occurring only once. The sequenced sample consisted of peripheral blood. The receptor set was obtained from a woman in her seventies with acute or convalescent COVID-19. CDR3s include the opening cysteine and the closing phenylalanine or tryptophan. D genes are given only for firm matches. A clone size is listed for some rows: how often the clone was seen (once, few, many), or a class if it is expanded.

V	J	size	D	DNA	CDR3
TRBV6-1	TRBJ2-6	NA	NA	TGTGCCAGCAGTGAATTTAGCCCAGGGCCGGGCCACTCTGGGGCCAACGTCCTGACTTTC	CASSEFSPGPGHSGANVLTF
TRBV28	TRBJ1-2	NA	NA	TGTGCCAGCAGTTTACCGGGGGAGGGAGGCTACACCTTC	CASSLPGEGGYTF
TRBV28	TRBJ1-3	NA	NA	TGTGCCAGCAGTTTTGGGCGCGGGGGGCAAGGAAACACCATATATTTT	CASSFGRGGQGNTIYF
TRBV5-1	TRBJ2-1	NA	NA	TGCGCCAGCAGCTTGGAAGCCCACAGCTCCTACAATGAGCAGTTCTTC	CASSLEAHSSYNEQFF
TRBV10-3	TRBJ1-3	NA	NA	TGTGCCATCAACTCCCCTGGGGACACCTCTTTCTCTGGAAACACCATATATTTT	CAINSPGDTSFSGNTIYF
TRBV21-1	TRBJ1-4	NA	NA	TGTGCCAGCAGCTGGCGACAGGGGGCGGCTAATGAAAAACTGTTTTTT	CASSWRQGAANEKLFF
TRBV18	TRBJ1-2	NA	NA	TGTGCCAGCTCACTACAGGGTAACTATGGCTACACCTTC	CASSLQGNYGYTF
TRBV6-2/TRBV6-3	TRBJ1-4	NA	NA	TGTGCCAGCAGCCCTCGGGGGAGCGAAAAACTGTTTTTT	CASSPRGSEKLFF
TRBV2	TRBJ1-1	few	NA	TGTGCCAGCGGGGCAGGACAGAACACTGAAGCTTTCTTT	CASGAGQNTEAFF
TRBV4-1	TRBJ2-4	NA	NA	TGCGCCAGCAGCCAAACAGACCGGGACAACGGGATTCAGTACTTC	CASSQTDRDNGIQYF
TRBV7-9	TRBJ2-2	NA	TRBD2	TGTGCCAGCAGCTTGGCGGGGGGGTCCGGGGAGCTGTTTTTT	CASSLAGGSGELFF
TRBV6-5	TRBJ2-1	NA	TRBD2	TGTGCCACTGTAGCGGGATTTAGGTACAATGAGCAGTTCTTC	CATVAGFRYNEQFF
TRBV4-1	TRBJ1-5	NA	NA	TGCGCCAGCAGCCAAGATTGGTCCAGCGGGTCTCAGCATTTT	CASSQDWSSGSQHF
TRBV30	TRBJ2-3	NA	NA	TGTGCCTCCGCGAAGCGGGGCACAGATACGCAGTATTTT	CASAKRGTDTQYF
TRBV15	TRBJ2-7	NA	NA	TGTGCCACCAGCAGAGAAGGGACTGATTCGGGCGAGCAGTACTTC	CATSREGTDSGEQYF
TRBV6-2/TRBV6-3	TRBJ2-1	NA	TRBD2	TGTGCCAGCAGTTACAGCCCCCAAACTAGCGGGAGTTGGAATGAGCAGTTCTTC	CASSYSPQTSGSWNEQFF
TRBV5-4	TRBJ2-5	NA	TRBD2	TGTGCCAGCAGCCCGCCGGCGGGGGGGCCAGGGGAGACCCAGTACTTC	CASSPPAGGPGETQYF
TRBV5-1	TRBJ1-2	NA	TRBD1	TGCGCCAGCAGCCCTGGGGGGACAGGCAACTATGGCTACACCTTC	CASSPGGTGNYGYTF
TRBV12-2	TRBJ1-1	NA	NA	TGTGCAAGTCGTCAATATTCTGACGAGGGAACGCACACTGAAGCTTTCTTT	CASRQYSDEGTHTEAFF
TRBV10-1	TRBJ2-3	NA	TRBD2	TGCGCCAGCACGAGCCCTAGCGGGGGTCCCCCCACAGATACGCAGTATTTT	CASTSPSGGPPTDTQYF
TRBV25-1	TRBJ2-6	once	NA	TGTGCCAGCAGTGGCAGGTCGAGCTCTGGGGCCAACGTCCTGACTTTC	CASSGRSSSGANVLTF
TRBV19	TRBJ1-5	NA	NA	TGTGCCAGTAGTACCGGACACTCCGGGCCCCAGCATTTT	CASSTGHSGPQHF
TRBV28	TRBJ1-2	NA	TRBD1	TGTGCCAGCAGCGGTCGACAGGGAGCTTTTCGGGCTCACTATGGCTACACCTTC	CASSGRQGAFRAHYGYTF